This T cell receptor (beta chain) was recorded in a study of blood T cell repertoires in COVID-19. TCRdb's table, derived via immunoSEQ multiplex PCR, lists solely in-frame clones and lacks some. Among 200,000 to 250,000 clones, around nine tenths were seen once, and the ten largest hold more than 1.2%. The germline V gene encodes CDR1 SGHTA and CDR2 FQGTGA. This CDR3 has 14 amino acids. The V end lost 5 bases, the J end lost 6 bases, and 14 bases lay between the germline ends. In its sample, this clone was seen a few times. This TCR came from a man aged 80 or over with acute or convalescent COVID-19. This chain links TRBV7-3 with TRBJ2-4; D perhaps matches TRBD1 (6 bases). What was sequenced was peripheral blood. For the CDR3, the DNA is TGTGCCAGCAGCACAACAGGGTCGGGAAACATTCAGTACTTC. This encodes CASSTTGSGNIQYF.